This TCR beta chain was obtained from a study of technical replicates of blood from a handful of donors. Here immunoSEQ multiplex PCR was the method, and the copy in TCRdb shows in-frame clones only, minus some. The sample contains about 73,000 clones, 93% of which appear only once. This sequence originates from a human donor in good health. Sequencing was performed on T cells isolated from PBMCs.

CDR3 in amino acids: CASRPLGGLDTIYF. CDR3 sequence (DNA): TGTGCCAGTAGGCCCCTCGGGGGGTTAGACACCATATATTTT. The genes are TRBV19 and TRBJ1-3, with D possibly matching TRBD1 (5 bases). The CDR3 runs to 14 residues. The germline V and J ends were trimmed by 6 bases and 8 bases, with 17 bases remaining between them. Germline V gene lookup returns CDR1 LNHDA and CDR2 SQIVND (reference sequence).